These T cell receptor beta chains were read from a single sample in a study of technical replicates of blood from several donors. Method: immunoSEQ multiplex PCR; TCRdb's copy keeps in-frame clones and lacks some. Seen here are around 69,000 clones, roughly 90% observed once, and the top ten hold about 4.6%. The sequenced sample was PBMCs. These TCRs come from a human donor in good health. Some clones in this sample may be carry-over from other donors' samples. Both conserved end residues are part of each CDR3. A D gene is named only where the DNA matches it firmly. Clone size is stated in some rows and not others, as once, few, many or a class when expanded.

d_gene,j_gene,v_gene,len,abundance,CDR3nt,CDR3aa
TRBD2,TRBJ2-4,TRBV7-9,14,NA,TGTGCCAGCAGCCCCCCTAGCGGGAGGAACATTCAGTACTTC,CASSPPSGRNIQYF
TRBD1,TRBJ2-1,TRBV5-6,14,NA,TGTGCCAGCAGCCAGGGGGCGTCGTACAATGAGCAGTTCTTC,CASSQGASYNEQFF
TRBD2,TRBJ2-7,TRBV19,15,NA,TGTGCCAGTAGTATTTCCCTAGCGGGAGTGTACGAGCAGTACTTC,CASSISLAGVYEQYF
NA,TRBJ1-4,TRBV9,15,NA,TGTGCCAGCAGCTCGAGCGGGGGAACTAATGAAAAACTGTTTTTT,CASSSSGGTNEKLFF
NA,TRBJ1-1,TRBV11-3,13,few,TGTGCCAGCAGCTTCGCGTTGAACACTGAAGCTTTCTTT,CASSFALNTEAFF
NA,TRBJ2-1,TRBV19,15,NA,TGTGCCAGTAGTCCCAGGAGGGTGGGGGTCGATGAGCAGTTCTTC,CASSPRRVGVDEQFF
NA,TRBJ2-7,TRBV5-4,15,once,TGTGCCAGCAGCCCCGGGGGGCAGGGCACCATCGAGCAGTACTTC,CASSPGGQGTIEQYF
NA,TRBJ2-7,TRBV4-2,15,NA,TGTGCCAGCAGCCAAGAAATATTAGAGATGTCCGAGCAGTACTTC,CASSQEILEMSEQYF
TRBD1,TRBJ1-3,TRBV6-1,13,NA,TGTGCCAGCGGAGGACAGGGTGGAAACACCATATATTTT,CASGGQGGNTIYF
NA,TRBJ2-2,TRBV15,16,NA,TGTGCCACCAGCAGAGGGGCAGCCACAAACCCCGGGGAGCTGTTTTTT,CATSRGAATNPGELFF
TRBD1,TRBJ2-7,TRBV7-8,14,once,TGTGCCAGCAGCTTAGGGACAGGGTCCTACGAGCAGTACTTC,CASSLGTGSYEQYF
NA,TRBJ2-3,TRBV11-1,16,NA,TGTGCCAGCAGCTTAGTTCCGGCAGGGGATAGAGATACGCAGTATTTT,CASSLVPAGDRDTQYF
TRBD2,TRBJ2-7,TRBV7-2,18,once,TGTGCCAGCAGCTCAACCAATCCCGGGACTAGCGGGAGGTACGAGCAGTACTTC,CASSSTNPGTSGRYEQYF
TRBD1,TRBJ2-1,TRBV28,16,NA,TGTGCCAGCCACCCGGCTGGGCCCCAGGGGGTCAATGAGCAGTTCTTC,CASHPAGPQGVNEQFF
NA,TRBJ2-7,TRBV7-2,15,NA,TGTGCCAGCAGCTTATCGCAGGGGATGGTTCCCGAGCAGTACTTC,CASSLSQGMVPEQYF
TRBD2,TRBJ2-5,TRBV5-1,16,NA,TGCGCCAGCAGCTTGGCCCCCTCGACTAGCCGTGAGACCCAGTACTTC,CASSLAPSTSRETQYF
TRBD1,TRBJ1-2,TRBV7-2,14,once,TGTGCCAGCAGCTTAGGGACAGGGGGTCAGGGCTACACCTTC,CASSLGTGGQGYTF
TRBD1,TRBJ2-1,TRBV25-1,15,NA,TGTGCCAGCAGTCCGGACAGGGGATCATACAATGAGCAGTTCTTC,CASSPDRGSYNEQFF
NA,TRBJ1-2,TRBV5-4,15,NA,TGTGCCAGCAGCTCGCCGGAGCTCGGCAGCTATGGCTACACCTTC,CASSSPELGSYGYTF
NA,TRBJ1-1,TRBV5-5,13,NA,TGTGCCAGCAGCTTGGCAGGGGCCACTGAAGCTTTCTTT,CASSLAGATEAFF
NA,TRBJ2-7,TRBV20-1,11,NA,TGCAGTGCTAGAGACAGGGTCGAGCAGTACTTC,CSARDRVEQYF
TRBD2,TRBJ2-1,TRBV2,16,once,TGTGCCAGCAACAGGGGACTAGCGGGGCAGGGGCATGAGCAGTTCTTC,CASNRGLAGQGHEQFF
TRBD2,TRBJ2-1,TRBV6-1,14,NA,TGTGCCAGCGACGCCGGGACTAGCGGGAGCTACCAGTTCTTC,CASDAGTSGSYQFF
NA,TRBJ1-5,TRBV7-2,14,NA,TGTGCCAGCAGCTTAGTGGCAGGGCCCCAGCCCCAGCATTTT,CASSLVAGPQPQHF
TRBD1,TRBJ2-7,TRBV18,15,NA,TGTGCCAGCTCACCGGCCGGGACAGGGGCCTACGAGCAGTACTTC,CASSPAGTGAYEQYF
NA,TRBJ2-7,TRBV27,14,NA,TGTGCCAGCAGCACCCTTGGGGGCAAATACGAGCAGTACTTC,CASSTLGGKYEQYF
TRBD2,TRBJ2-1,TRBV14,17,NA,TGTGCCAGCAGCCAAGATTTGGCGGGAGGGTTTTGGAATGAGCAGTTCTTC,CASSQDLAGGFWNEQFF
TRBD2,TRBJ2-2,TRBV18,16,NA,TGTGCCAGCTCACCACCTTCAGCGGGGCAATCCGGGGAGCTGTTTTTT,CASSPPSAGQSGELFF
NA,TRBJ1-6,TRBV7-9,12,NA,TGTGCCAGCAGCCCAGGGGTTTCACCCCTCCACTTT,CASSPGVSPLHF
TRBD1,TRBJ1-2,TRBV6-1,15,NA,TGTGCCAGCAGTGAAGGGGACAGGGGGTTTGATGGCTACACCTTC,CASSEGDRGFDGYTF
NA,TRBJ1-2,TRBV7-9,15,NA,TGTGCCAGCAGCCCGCGGGACCGGGGAACCTATGGCTACACCTTC,CASSPRDRGTYGYTF
TRBD2,TRBJ2-7,TRBV30,15,NA,TGTGCCTGGAGTATCACTAGCGGGAGAGCCTACGAGCAGTACTTC,CAWSITSGRAYEQYF
TRBD1,TRBJ2-7,TRBV14,15,NA,TGTGCCAGCAGCCTTCGCTTGGGACAGTCTTACGAGCAGTACTTC,CASSLRLGQSYEQYF
NA,TRBJ2-7,TRBV21-1,12,NA,TGTGCCAGCAGCAAAGGGGGGGTCGAGCAGTACTTC,CASSKGGVEQYF
TRBD1,TRBJ1-2,TRBV2,17,NA,TGTGCCAGCAGTGAATCGGCAACCCCGACAGGGGCCTATGGCTACACCTTC,CASSESATPTGAYGYTF
NA,TRBJ1-6,TRBV30,10,NA,TGTGCCTGGGGCCTTTGGCCCCTCCACTTT,CAWGLWPLHF
NA,TRBJ1-1,TRBV2,14,NA,TGTGCCAGCACCCTATCTATTTACAACACTGAAGCTTTCTTT,CASTLSIYNTEAFF
NA,TRBJ1-1,TRBV6-5,15,NA,TGTGCCAGCAGCCGTCGGACAGAAAGGAACACTGAAGCTTTCTTT,CASSRRTERNTEAFF
TRBD1,TRBJ1-5,TRBV7-2,14,few,TGTGCCAGCAGCCAGGGGACAGGGGAACAGCCCCAGCATTTT,CASSQGTGEQPQHF